This T cell receptor beta chain derives from a study of cytomegalovirus exposure and HLA in healthy donors. Study-wide findings and caveats: The HLA-A and HLA-B alleles of most subjects were reportedly predicted accurately from TCR beta sequences. The listing of roughly 160 TCR beta chains classed them as cytomegalovirus-associated. When the data were analyzed later, several of the most significant clusters appeared to be linked to common viral pathogens.

PCR was performed using 60 Vbeta and 13 Jbeta primers. TCRdb keeps only in-frame clones here, not all; method: immunoSEQ multiplex PCR. This listing includes roughly 220,000 clones. Trimming took 7 bases from V and 0 from J, leaving 10 bases between them. The CDR3 loop spans 14 amino acids. Germline CDR1 and CDR2: SNHLY and FYNNEI. In regard to this clone: Its antigen is currently unknown.

The TCR comes from a girl aged 2 to 9 in good health and CMV-seropositive. The rearrangement links TRBV2 to TRBJ1-5, with a tentative D call TRBD1 (6 bases). Sequencing was performed on PBMCs. For the CDR3, the DNA is TGTGCCAGCAACGGACAGACTAGCAATCAGCCCCAGCATTTT. This translates into CASNGQTSNQPQHF.